The 26 T cell receptor beta chains below come from one sample, sequenced in a study of post-analysis software for immune sequencing data. Study-wide results and limits: Relative to controls, patients had about 5 TRBV segments at higher frequency, with TRBV5-6, TRBV5-1 and TRBV20-1 among these.

Tagging with unique molecular identifiers was a feature of the TCR beta cDNA libraries. MiXCR was run by TCRdb on the PCR reads, yielding one entry per CDR3 protein. The table has some 260,000 distinct CDR3 sequences, around 34% seen once. Their cognate antigens are unknown. The sequenced sample consisted of blood. These receptors were obtained from a girl aged 5-17 years with multiple sclerosis.

This clonotype was recorded at least ten times. The gene calls are TRBV4-1 and TRBJ1-5, with a tentative D call TRBD1 (5 bases). Trimming removed 0 bases from V and 4 bases from J, with 16 bases in between. The CDR3 covers 17 residues. Germline CDR1 is MGHRA and CDR2 is YSYEKL. CDR3 DNA: TGCGCCAGCAGCCAAGAGGGGCTGGTAGTCCGAAATCAGCCCCAGCATTTT. Protein sequence: CASSQEGLVVRNQPQHF.

This clonotype appeared many times. The chain recombines TRBV12-3 or TRBV12-4 with TRBJ1-2; the D gene is possibly TRBD1 (6 bases). CDR3 length: 13 residues. V dropped 4 bases and J dropped 5 bases, with 11 bases sitting between them. CDR3 sequence reads: CASSSTGRYGYTF. CDR3 sequence (DNA): TGTGCCAGCAGTTCAACAGGGAGGTATGGCTACACCTTC.

Note on this clonotype: A much more abundant neighbour one base away suggests this may be a read error. The gene calls are TRBV14 and TRBJ2-4; 7 bases map to TRBD2. Germline V gene lookup returns CDR1 SGHDN and CDR2 FVKESK. This CDR3 contains 14 residues. After removal of 4 bases from V and 9 bases from J, the junction contained 9 bases not matched to a gene. In DNA form, the CDR3 reads TGTGCCAGCAGCCGGGGAGGGCGGGAAGTCATTCAGTACTTC. Translating it yields CASSRGGREVIQYF.

In regard to this clonotype: A much bigger clone sits one base away, suggesting this may be a read error. The chain uses TRBV20-1 and TRBJ1-2; the D is unclear. Per the germline V gene, CDR1 is DFQATT and CDR2 is SNEGSKA (reference sequence). The CDR3 covers 12 residues. CDR3 sequence (DNA): TGCAGGGCTAGATCCCTGTACTATGGCTACACCTTC. Its protein product is CRARSLYYGYTF.

This clonotype was seen only a few times. The chain is built from TRBV28 and TRBJ2-4, with D perhaps matching TRBD1 (6 bases). Germline values: CDR1 MDHEN, CDR2 SYDVKM. Deletions cut 5 bases from V and 13 bases from J, with 15 bases between. The CDR3 has 12 amino acids. The CDR3 loop reads CASSRTGIEQYF. The CDR3 DNA is TGTGCCAGCAGTCGAACAGGGATTGAGCAGTACTTC.

In this sample, this clonotype turned up many times. V usage is TRBV3-1 and J usage is TRBJ1-2; tentatively, D is TRBD1 (6 bases). The germline V gene encodes CDR1 LGHDT and CDR2 YNNKEL (reference sequence). Deletions cut 2 bases from V and 1 base from J, with 14 bases between. CDR3 size: 16 residues. The CDR3 is CASSQNRGPGNYGYTF. CDR3 in DNA: TGTGCCAGCAGCCAAAATCGGGGGCCCGGTAACTATGGCTACACCTTC.

The rearrangement uses TRBV14 and TRBJ1-1; D is unresolved. Germline V gives CDR1 SGHDN, CDR2 FVKESK. Trimming left V 1 base short and J 0 bases short, with 15 bases between. This CDR3 is 17 amino acids long. DNA for the CDR3: TGTGCCAGCAGCCAAGGGGGTTACTCTCAAGTGAACACTGAAGCTTTCTTT. It translates to CASSQGGYSQVNTEAFF.

The V and J genes are TRBV20-1 and TRBJ2-7, with 13 bases lining up with TRBD2. Trimming at V came to 6 bases and at J to 5 bases, leaving 4 bases not matched to a gene. The germline gives CDR1 DFQATT, CDR2 SNEGSKA (reference sequence). The CDR3 is 13 residues long. This CDR3 is CSAPGTSGNEQYF. For the CDR3, the DNA is TGCAGTGCCCCCGGGACTAGCGGGAACGAGCAGTACTTC.

This clonotype was seen ten or more times. The rearrangement joins TRBV9 to TRBJ2-1; either TRBD1 or TRBD2 may fit D (6 bases each). Trimming shortened V by 0 bases and J by 6 bases, and 13 bases separated the two germline ends. This CDR3 contains 15 residues. Germline CDR1 is SGDLS and CDR2 is YYNGEE. The CDR3 nucleotides read TGTGCCAGCAGCGTAGACCTTAGGGGGGCCAATGAGCAGTTCTTC. This codes for CASSVDLRGANEQFF.

Turning to this clonotype: A much larger clone lies a single base off, so this may be a read error. V and J are TRBV5-1 and TRBJ2-1, with 8 bases identical to TRBD2. The J call is uncertain, as TRBJ2-7 better fits the DNA end. The CDR3 spans 16 residues. The germline V gene has CDR1 SGHRS and CDR2 YFSETQ. In DNA form, the CDR3 reads TGCGCCAGCAGCCGGGGGGGCGGGAGCCCCTACAATGAGCAGTACTTC. Its protein product is CASSRGGGSPYNEQYF.

V usage is TRBV7-2 and J usage is TRBJ2-5, with 8 bases matching TRBD2. The DNA matches TRBJ2-7 better at its end, which makes the J call doubtful. In germline, CDR1 is SGHTA, CDR2 FQGNSA. The CDR3 loop spans 15 amino acids. The chain's CDR3 is CASSLTPAGGHEQYF. The DNA for the CDR3 is TGTGCCAGCAGCTTAACACCGGCGGGAGGCCACGAGCAGTACTTC.

In its sample, this clonotype was seen a few times. This chain connects TRBV2 to TRBJ2-7; D is ambiguous. Germline V lookup: CDR1 SNHLY, CDR2 FYNNEI. V was trimmed by 2 bases and J by 2 bases, leaving 10 bases between them. This CDR3 comprises 14 residues. The DNA for the CDR3 is TGTGCCAGCAGTGAACAGAAAGTCCCCTACGAGCAGTACTTC. Its translation: CASSEQKVPYEQYF.

The J gene is TRBJ2-5, the V gene TRBV6-2 or TRBV6-3; D remains unclear. The ends were cut back, 0 bases at V and 4 bases at J, with 9 bases in the middle. CDR3 size: 14 residues. CDR1 MNHEY and CDR2 SVGEGT come from the germline V gene. The chain's CDR3 is CASSYSLKGETQYF. The CDR3 region has the DNA TGTGCCAGCAGTTACTCGTTGAAAGGAGAGACCCAGTACTTC.

The V gene is TRBV2, the J gene TRBJ2-2; D might be TRBD2 (5 bases). The germline V and J ends were trimmed by 6 bases and 4 bases, with 15 bases remaining between them. CDR3 length: 15 amino acids. Looked up from germline, CDR1 is SNHLY and CDR2 is FYNNEI. CDR3 sequence: CASRETNRGTGELFF. The CDR3 DNA reads TGTGCCAGCAGGGAGACAAACCGGGGCACCGGGGAGCTGTTTTTT.

The table lists this clonotype with a count of one. A read error may explain this, as a much larger clone is one base away. The rearrangement links TRBV12-3 or TRBV12-4 to TRBJ1-2; unclear D gene. The CDR3 covers 12 residues. V was cut by 8 bases and J by 12 bases, with 19 bases left in between. The CDR3 sequence is CASVGLSRSHTF. CDR3 coding DNA: TGTGCCAGCGTAGGGCTTTCCCGGAGCCACACCTTC.

As for this clonotype: This clone may be a read error of a much larger clone one base away. The rearrangement links TRBV11-3 to TRBJ2-1; D is undetermined. CDR1 and CDR2 (germline): SGHNT, YENEEA. Trimming left V 4 bases short and J 8 bases short, with 9 bases between. CDR3 size: 12 residues. The CDR3: CASSSNHDEQFF. CDR3 bases: TGTGCCAGCAGCTCTAACCACGATGAGCAGTTCTTC.

As to this clonotype: A much bigger clone sits one base away, suggesting this may be a read error. The chain has TRBV12-3 or TRBV12-4 and TRBJ1-6; the D gene is possibly TRBD1 (6 bases). The CDR3 has 14 amino acids. The CDR3 DNA reads TGTACCAGCAGTTTAGGGGGGAACAATTCACCCCTCCACTTT. Its protein is CTSSLGGNNSPLHF.

This clonotype was detected many times. The chain carries TRBV11-2 and TRBJ2-7; D call uncertain. The CDR3 runs to 12 residues. The V and J ends lost 6 bases and 2 bases respectively, with 8 bases between them. Germline lookup yields CDR1 SGHAT and CDR2 FQNNGV. DNA for the CDR3: TGTGCCAGCAGTCTCCATCCCTACGAGCAGTACTTC. Its protein product is CASSLHPYEQYF.

This chain uses TRBV7-2 with TRBJ2-4; no firm D call. The J call may be wrong; the DNA end is better matched by TRBJ2-7. Per germline, CDR1 SGHTA and CDR2 FQGNSA. This CDR3 is built from 14 residues. The CDR3 DNA reads as TGTGCCAGCAGCTTAGCGATGTCAGCTTACGAGCAGTACTTC. It yields the protein CASSLAMSAYEQYF.

The table lists this clonotype with a few counts. V and J are TRBV7-2 and TRBJ1-1; unclear D gene. Trimming removed 0 bases from V and 0 bases from J, with 5 bases in between. Germline CDR1 reads SGHTA; CDR2 reads FQGNSA. The CDR3 length is 14 residues. CDR3 nucleotide sequence: TGTGCCAGCAGCTTAGCAATCATGAACACTGAAGCTTTCTTT. Translation: CASSLAIMNTEAFF.

The rearrangement links TRBV5-1 to TRBJ2-5; no reliable D call. The CDR3 consists of 13 residues. V was trimmed by 5 bases and J by 5 bases, leaving 13 bases between them. The germline V gene encodes CDR1 SGHRS and CDR2 YFSETQ. Written as DNA, the CDR3 is TGCGCCAGCAGGATTCAGTGGCGGGAGACCCAGTACTTC. Its translation is CASRIQWRETQYF.

As regards this clonotype: A much more abundant neighbour one base away suggests this may be a read error. The genes are TRBV28 and TRBJ1-1; TRBD1 might be the D (5 bases). Deletions cut 7 bases from V and 3 bases from J, with 9 bases between. The CDR3 spans 12 residues. The germline CDR1 and CDR2 sequences are MDHEN and SYDVKM. In nucleotides, the CDR3 is TGTGCCAGCACCCTGGGGGACACTGAAGCTTTCTTT. This encodes CASTLGDTEAFF.

The J gene is TRBJ2-7, the V gene TRBV5-1; TRBD1 might be the D (5 bases). Trimming took 0 bases from V and 2 from J, leaving 15 bases between them. CDR1 and CDR2 (germline): SGHRS, YFSETQ. This CDR3 has 16 amino acids. CDR3 loop: CASSLVLGPTPYEQYF. CDR3 DNA: TGCGCCAGCAGCTTGGTCCTGGGGCCCACTCCCTACGAGCAGTACTTC.

This clonotype was seen ten or more times. The chain links TRBV6-2 or TRBV6-3 to TRBJ1-2, with D maybe TRBD1 (6 bases). Deletions cut 3 bases from V and 7 bases from J, with 21 bases between. Germline values: CDR1 MNHEY, CDR2 SVGEGT. This CDR3 has 16 amino acids. The CDR3 nucleotides read TGTGCCAGCAGTTATAGGCAGGGGACGTCGCGGCGTGGCTACACCTTC. This gives the protein CASSYRQGTSRRGYTF.

The table lists this clonotype with many counts. The V call is TRBV7-8, the J call TRBJ1-4; D gene unclear. V was shortened by 5 bases and J by 2 bases, with 12 bases between the two germline ends. Germline CDR1 reads SGHVS; CDR2 reads FQNEAQ. The CDR3 sequence is 15 residues long. The CDR3 bases are TGTGCCAGCAGCCCGGGGAGGCTGACTAATGAAAAACTGTTTTTT. Protein: CASSPGRLTNEKLFF.

As to this clonotype: An end of the junction does not agree with germline; a read error may underlie this. The chain uses TRBV12-3 or TRBV12-4 and TRBJ2-3, with D maybe TRBD1 (5 bases). The CDR3 totals 14 residues. The CDR3 DNA reads as TGTGCCAGCAGTTTATCCGGGTTCACAGGTACGCAGTATTTT. Encoded protein: CASSLSGFTGTQYF.